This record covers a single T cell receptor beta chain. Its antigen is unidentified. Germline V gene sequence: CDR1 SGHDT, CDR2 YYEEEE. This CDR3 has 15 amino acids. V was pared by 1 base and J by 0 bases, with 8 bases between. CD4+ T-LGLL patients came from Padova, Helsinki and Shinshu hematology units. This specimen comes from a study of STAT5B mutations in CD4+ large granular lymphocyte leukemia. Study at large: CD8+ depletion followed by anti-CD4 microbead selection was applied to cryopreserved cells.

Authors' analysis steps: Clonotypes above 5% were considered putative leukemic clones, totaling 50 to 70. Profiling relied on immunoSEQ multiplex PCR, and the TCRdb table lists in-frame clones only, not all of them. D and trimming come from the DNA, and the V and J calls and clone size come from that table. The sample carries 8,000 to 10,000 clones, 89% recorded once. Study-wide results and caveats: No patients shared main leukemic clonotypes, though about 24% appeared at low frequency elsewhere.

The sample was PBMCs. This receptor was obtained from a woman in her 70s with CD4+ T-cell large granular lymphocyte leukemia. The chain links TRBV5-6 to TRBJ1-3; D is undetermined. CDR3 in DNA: TGTGCCAGCAGCTTGATTTCTGGCTCTGGAAACACCATATATTTT. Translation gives CASSLISGSGNTIYF. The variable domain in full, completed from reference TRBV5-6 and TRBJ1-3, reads DAGVTQSPTHLIKTRGQQVTLRCSPKSGHDTVSWYQQALGQGPQFIFQYYEEEERQRGNFPDRFSGHQFPNYSSELNVNALLLGDSALYLCASSLISGSGNTIYFGEGSWLTVV.